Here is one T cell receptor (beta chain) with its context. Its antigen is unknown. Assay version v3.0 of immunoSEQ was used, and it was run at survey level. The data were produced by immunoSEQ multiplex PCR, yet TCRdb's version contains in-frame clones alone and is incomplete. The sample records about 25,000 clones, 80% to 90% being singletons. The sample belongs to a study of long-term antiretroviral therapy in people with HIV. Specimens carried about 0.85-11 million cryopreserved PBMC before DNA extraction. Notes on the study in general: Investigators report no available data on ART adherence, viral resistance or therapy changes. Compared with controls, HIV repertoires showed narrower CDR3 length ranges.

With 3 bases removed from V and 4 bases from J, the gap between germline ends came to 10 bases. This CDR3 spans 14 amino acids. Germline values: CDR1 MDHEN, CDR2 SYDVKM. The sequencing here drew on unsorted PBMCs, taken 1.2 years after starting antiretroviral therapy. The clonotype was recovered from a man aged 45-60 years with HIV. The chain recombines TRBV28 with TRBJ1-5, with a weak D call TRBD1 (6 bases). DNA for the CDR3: TGTGCCAGCAGTTTTGTAGGGGGTAATCAGCCCCAGCATTTT. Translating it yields CASSFVGGNQPQHF. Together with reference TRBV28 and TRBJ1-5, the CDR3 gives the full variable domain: DVKVTQSSRYLVKRTGEKVFLECVQDMDHENMFWYRQDPGLGLRLIYFSYDVKMKEKGDIPEGYSVSREKKERFSLILESASTNQTSMYLCASSFVGGNQPQHFGDGTRLSIL.